This T cell receptor (beta chain) was documented in a study of blood T cell repertoires in COVID-19 (dated by TCRdb to about 2020). Broadly, across the study: The collaborator samples originated in the United States, Italy and Spain and spanned the acute and convalescent phases of COVID-19. The material from the prospective study consisted of cDNA or gDNA derived from T cells, B-cell-depleted T cells, or PBMCs. Subjects who had been exposed to COVID-19, were actively infected with it, or had recovered from it provided the deeply sampled blood TCRbeta repertoires that made up the dataset. A freely available public database, intended as a resource for researchers studying the immune response to SARS-CoV-2, is where the repertoires were released. The samples were drawn from two sources: the first 160 participants of the ongoing ImmuneRACE study, and fewer than 1,500 subjects contributed by 6 global collaborators. Sample metadata almost always included a de-identified subject ID, COVID-19 status, age in years and sex. Where available, HLA class I and class II types were taken from metadata supplied by the sample provider and were not determined by assay-based typing. General conclusions and limits of the study: The quantity of clinical and demographic metadata differed by source and by participant and was supplied without curation.

The immunoSEQ Assay, a bias-controlled multiplex PCR, was used to amplify TCRbeta CDR3 regions from genomic DNA. The paper's data handling went like this. Nucleated cell counts per sample were estimated from amplification of reference gene primers within the assay. Sequence reads were collapsed and filtered to measure the absolute abundance of every unique TCRbeta CDR3 rearrangement. For each sample, productive Simpson clonality was calculated by taking the square root of Simpson's diversity index across productive rearrangements. TCRdb took over this immuneACCESS table, retaining in-frame rearrangements with V and J assigned. Such tables are incomplete; in checked studies, under half of the missing clones stem from an unresolved V gene, and the remainder is unexplained. That table is the source of V, J and clone size, and D and trimming were worked out from the DNA. For this sample the table gives more than 20,000 clones, of which roughly 86% were detected only once. Clones ranked in the top ten supply 4.5% to 6.5% of the sample.

This clone was seen a few times. Its recognized antigen is unknown. No clone much larger than this one lies a single base away; base qualities are absent. The collaborating institutions used their own protocols to collect whole blood in K2EDTA tubes. For TCRbeta analysis, collaborator samples were shipped as frozen whole blood, as isolated PBMCs, or as DNA extracted from either sample type. V is pruned by 0 bases and J by 4 bases, leaving 4 bases of the junction without a gene match. The CDR3 goes from the cysteine to the phenylalanine over 15 residues. The only DNA kept is the CDR3, 45 bases in frame from the first base. The germline V gene supplies CDR1 SGHDT and CDR2 YYEEEE.

The TCR originated in a man over 45 with active COVID-19. Rearrangement joined TRBV5-6 to TRBJ2-7, with 10 middle bases fitting TRBD2. The source material was peripheral blood. CDR3 loop: CASSLGLAGAYEQYF. The DNA sequence follows: TGTGCCAGCAGCTTGGGTCTAGCGGGAGCGTACGAGCAGTACTTC.